This T cell receptor (beta chain) was sequenced during a study of human T cells and chemical hapten exposure. Study-level background: Alopecia areata, totalis or universalis affected patients, mainly female.

MiXCR, applied by TCRdb to the RACE reads, yields one record per CDR3 protein. The sample has approximately 260,000 distinct CDR3 sequences; roughly 7.4% are singletons. The time point: pre-sensitization, week 0. Documented treatment: therapeutic diphenylcyclopropenone sensitization with weekly scalp DPC. Every patch test was put on after a blood sample was taken. Germline CDR1 and CDR2: MNHEY and SVGAGI. The CDR3 extends over 16 amino acids. V was pared by 5 bases and J by 4 bases, with 9 bases of the junction left unmatched. This clonotype was seen only a few times. Sample: whole blood, taken in connection with sensitization to the hapten diphenylcyclopropenone (DPC). The V and J genes are TRBV6-5 and TRBJ2-2, with 8 bases identical to TRBD1. The clonotype was recovered from a man between 18 and 29 years old with alopecia areata. Some clones in this sample may be carry-over from other donors' samples. The CDR3: CASSEDGQGATGELFF. The CDR3, as DNA: TGTGCCAGCAGTGAAGACGGGCAGGGGGCCACCGGGGAGCTGTTTTTT.